Below, one TCR beta chain is given with its context. The data originate from a study of blood T cell repertoires in COVID-19. Study details: Acute and convalescent COVID-19 samples came from the United States, Italy and Spain.

Losses at the gene ends were 0 bases for V and 9 bases for J; bases not matched to a gene: 10. Germline V lookup: CDR1 LGHNA, CDR2 YSLEER. The CDR3 covers 16 residues. Generated by immunoSEQ multiplex PCR, the TCRdb table keeps only in-frame clones and is missing some. Of approximately 170,000 clones detected, more than 80% appear once; the ten largest clones hold more than 10%. Sequenced: PBMCs or T cells enriched from blood (not recorded which). The receptor's source is a man over 45 who had recovered from COVID-19. This chain links TRBV4-3 with TRBJ2-1; TRBD2 agrees at 8 bases. This chain's CDR3 is CASSQESGGAFAEQFF. For the CDR3, the DNA is TGCGCCAGCAGCCAAGAGTCCGGGGGGGCGTTCGCTGAGCAGTTCTTC.